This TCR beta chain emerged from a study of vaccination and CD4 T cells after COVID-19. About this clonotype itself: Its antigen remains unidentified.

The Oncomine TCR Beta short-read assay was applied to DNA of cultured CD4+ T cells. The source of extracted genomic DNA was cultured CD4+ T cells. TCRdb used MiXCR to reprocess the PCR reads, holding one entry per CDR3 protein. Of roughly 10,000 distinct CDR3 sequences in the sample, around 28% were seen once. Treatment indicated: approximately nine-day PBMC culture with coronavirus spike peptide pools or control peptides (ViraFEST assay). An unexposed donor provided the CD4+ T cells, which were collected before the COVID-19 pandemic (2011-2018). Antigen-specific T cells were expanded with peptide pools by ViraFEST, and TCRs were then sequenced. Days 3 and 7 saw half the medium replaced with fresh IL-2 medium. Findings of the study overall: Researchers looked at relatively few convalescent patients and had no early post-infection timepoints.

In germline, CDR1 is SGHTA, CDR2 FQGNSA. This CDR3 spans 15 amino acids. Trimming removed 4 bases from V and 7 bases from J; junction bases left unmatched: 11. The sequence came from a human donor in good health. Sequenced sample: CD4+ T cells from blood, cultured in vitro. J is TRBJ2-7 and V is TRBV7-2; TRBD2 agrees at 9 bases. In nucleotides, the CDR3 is TGTGCCAGCAGCTCGGTGGCTAGCGGGGTTGGGGAGCAGTACTTC. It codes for CASSSVASGVGEQYF.